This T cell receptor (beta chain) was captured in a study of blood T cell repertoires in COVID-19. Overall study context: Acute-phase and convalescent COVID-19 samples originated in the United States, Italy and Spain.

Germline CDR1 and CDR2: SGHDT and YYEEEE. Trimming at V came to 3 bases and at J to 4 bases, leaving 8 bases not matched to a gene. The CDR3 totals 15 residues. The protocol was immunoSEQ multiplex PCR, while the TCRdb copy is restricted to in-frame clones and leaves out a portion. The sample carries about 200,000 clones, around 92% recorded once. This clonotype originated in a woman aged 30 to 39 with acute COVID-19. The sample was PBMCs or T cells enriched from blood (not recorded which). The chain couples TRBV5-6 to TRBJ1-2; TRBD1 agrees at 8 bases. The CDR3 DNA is TGTGCCAGCAGCTCGACAGGGGACGGGGGCTATGGCTACACCTTC. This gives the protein CASSSTGDGGYGYTF. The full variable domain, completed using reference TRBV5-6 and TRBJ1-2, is DAGVTQSPTHLIKTRGQQVTLRCSPKSGHDTVSWYQQALGQGPQFIFQYYEEEERQRGNFPDRFSGHQFPNYSSELNVNALLLGDSALYLCASSSTGDGGYGYTFGSGTRLTVV.